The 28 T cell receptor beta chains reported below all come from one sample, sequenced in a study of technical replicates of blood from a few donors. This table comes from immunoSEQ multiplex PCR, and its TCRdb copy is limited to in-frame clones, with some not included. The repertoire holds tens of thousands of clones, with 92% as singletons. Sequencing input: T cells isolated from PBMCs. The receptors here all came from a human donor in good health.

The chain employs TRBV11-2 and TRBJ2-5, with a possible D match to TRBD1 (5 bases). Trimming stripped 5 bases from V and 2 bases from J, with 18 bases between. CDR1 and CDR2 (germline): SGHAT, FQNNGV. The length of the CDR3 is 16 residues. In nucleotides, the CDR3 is TGTGCCAGCAGCCAGGGAAGGGCGGTGAGACAAGAGACCCAGTACTTC. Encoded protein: CASSQGRAVRQETQYF.

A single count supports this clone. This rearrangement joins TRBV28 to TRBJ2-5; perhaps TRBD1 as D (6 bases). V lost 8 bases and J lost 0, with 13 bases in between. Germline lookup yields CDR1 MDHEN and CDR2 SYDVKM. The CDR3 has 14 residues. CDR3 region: CASGYDRYQETQYF. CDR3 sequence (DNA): TGTGCCAGCGGGTACGACAGGTACCAAGAGACCCAGTACTTC.

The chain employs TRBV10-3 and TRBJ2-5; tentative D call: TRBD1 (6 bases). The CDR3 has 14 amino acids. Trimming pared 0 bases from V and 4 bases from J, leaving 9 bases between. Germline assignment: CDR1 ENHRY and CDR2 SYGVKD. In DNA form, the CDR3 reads TGTGCCATCAGTGAGTCGCAGGGGCGAGAGACCCAGTACTTC. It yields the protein CAISESQGRETQYF.

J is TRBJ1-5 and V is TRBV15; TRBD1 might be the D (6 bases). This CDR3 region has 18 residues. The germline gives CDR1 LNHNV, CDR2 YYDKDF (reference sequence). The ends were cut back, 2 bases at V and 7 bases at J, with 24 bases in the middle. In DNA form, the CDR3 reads TGTGCCACCAGCAGAACTACCCTCCTACAGGGCTGGAGCCAGCCCCAGCATTTT. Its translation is CATSRTTLLQGWSQPQHF. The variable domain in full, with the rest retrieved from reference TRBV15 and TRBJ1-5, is DAMVIQNPRYQVTQFGKPVTLSCSQTLNHNVMYWYQQKSSQAPKLLFHYYDKDFNNEADTPDNFQSRRPNTSFCFLDIRSPGLGDTAMYLCATSRTTLLQGWSQPQHFGDGTRLSIL.

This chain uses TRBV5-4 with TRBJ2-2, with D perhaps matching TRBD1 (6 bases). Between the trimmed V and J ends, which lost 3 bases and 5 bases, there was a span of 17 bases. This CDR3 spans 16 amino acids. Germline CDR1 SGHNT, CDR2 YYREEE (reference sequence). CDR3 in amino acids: CASSSPETGRTGELFF. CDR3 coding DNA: TGTGCCAGCAGCTCCCCCGAGACAGGTCGGACCGGGGAGCTGTTTTTT.

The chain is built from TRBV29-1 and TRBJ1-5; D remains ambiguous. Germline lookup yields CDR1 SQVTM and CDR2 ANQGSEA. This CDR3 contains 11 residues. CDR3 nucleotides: TGCGTCGTAGGAAGGAGTCAGCCCCAGCATTTT. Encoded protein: CVVGRSQPQHF.

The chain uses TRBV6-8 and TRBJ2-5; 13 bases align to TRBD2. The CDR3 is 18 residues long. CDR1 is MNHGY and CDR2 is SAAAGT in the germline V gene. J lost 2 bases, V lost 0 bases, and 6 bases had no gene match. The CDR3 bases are TGTGCCAGCAGTTACTCCCCGACTAGCGGGAGGATACAAGAGACCCAGTACTTC. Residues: CASSYSPTSGRIQETQYF.

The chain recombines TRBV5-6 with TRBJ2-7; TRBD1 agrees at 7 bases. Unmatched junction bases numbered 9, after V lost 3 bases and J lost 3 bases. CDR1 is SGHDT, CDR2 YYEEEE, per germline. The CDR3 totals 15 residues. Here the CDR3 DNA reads TGTGCCAGCAGCTCGAGTTGGACAGGACTCTACGAGCAGTACTTC. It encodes CASSSSWTGLYEQYF.

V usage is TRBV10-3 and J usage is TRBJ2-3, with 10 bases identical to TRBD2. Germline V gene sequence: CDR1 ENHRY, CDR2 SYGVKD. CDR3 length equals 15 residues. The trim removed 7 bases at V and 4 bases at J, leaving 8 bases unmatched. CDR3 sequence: CAIKKASGSPDTQYF. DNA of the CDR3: TGTGCCATCAAGAAGGCTAGCGGGAGTCCAGATACGCAGTATTTT.

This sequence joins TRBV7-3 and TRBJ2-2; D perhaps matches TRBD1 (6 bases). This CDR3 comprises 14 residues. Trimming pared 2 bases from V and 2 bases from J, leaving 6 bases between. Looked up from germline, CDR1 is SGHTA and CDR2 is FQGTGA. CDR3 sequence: CASSLGTNTGELFF. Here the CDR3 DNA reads TGTGCCAGCAGCTTAGGGACAAACACCGGGGAGCTGTTTTTT.

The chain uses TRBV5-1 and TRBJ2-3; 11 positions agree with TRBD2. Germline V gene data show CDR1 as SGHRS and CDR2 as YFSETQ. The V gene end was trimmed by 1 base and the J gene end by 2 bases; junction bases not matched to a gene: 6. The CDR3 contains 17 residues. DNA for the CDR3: TGCGCCAGCAGCTTGCGGCTAGCGGGAGGAGACACAGATACGCAGTATTTT. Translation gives CASSLRLAGGDTDTQYF. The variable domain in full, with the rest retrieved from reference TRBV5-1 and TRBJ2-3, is KAGVTQTPRYLIKTRGQQVTLSCSPISGHRSVSWYQQTPGQGLQFLFEYFSETQRNKGNFPGRFSGRQFSNSRSEMNVSTLELGDSALYLCASSLRLAGGDTDTQYFGPGTRLTVL.

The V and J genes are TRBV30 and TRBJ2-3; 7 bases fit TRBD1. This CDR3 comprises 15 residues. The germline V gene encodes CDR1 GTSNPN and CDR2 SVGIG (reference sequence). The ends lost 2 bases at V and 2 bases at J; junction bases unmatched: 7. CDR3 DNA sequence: TGTGCCTGGAGTAATTCAGGGGGTAACACAGATACGCAGTATTTT. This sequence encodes CAWSNSGGNTDTQYF.

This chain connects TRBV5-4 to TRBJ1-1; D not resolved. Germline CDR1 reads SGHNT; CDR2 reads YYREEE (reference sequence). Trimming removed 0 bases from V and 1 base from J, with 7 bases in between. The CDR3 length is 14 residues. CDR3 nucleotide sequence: TGTGCCAGCAGCTTGGGAGGCGGGAACACTGAAGCTTTCTTT. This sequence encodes CASSLGGGNTEAFF. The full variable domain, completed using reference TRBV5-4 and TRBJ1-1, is ETGVTQSPTHLIKTRGQQVTLRCSSQSGHNTVSWYQQALGQGPQFIFQYYREEENGRGNFPPRFSGLQFPNYSSELNVNALELDDSALYLCASSLGGGNTEAFFGQGTRLTVV.

CDR3 residues: CASSLARGVHGTQYF. CDR3 nucleotides: TGTGCCAGCAGCTTAGCCCGAGGCGTTCACGGGACCCAGTACTTC. The chain employs TRBV11-3 and TRBJ2-5; D unresolved. V was clipped by 1 base and J by 7 bases, with 16 bases between them. There are 15 residues in the CDR3. Looked up from germline, CDR1 is SGHNT and CDR2 is YENEEA.

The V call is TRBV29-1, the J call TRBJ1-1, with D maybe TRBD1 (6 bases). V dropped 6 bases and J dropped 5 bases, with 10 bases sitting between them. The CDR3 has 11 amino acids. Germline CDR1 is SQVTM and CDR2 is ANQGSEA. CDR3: CSVSRGTEAFF. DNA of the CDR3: TGCAGCGTAAGCAGGGGAACTGAAGCTTTCTTT.

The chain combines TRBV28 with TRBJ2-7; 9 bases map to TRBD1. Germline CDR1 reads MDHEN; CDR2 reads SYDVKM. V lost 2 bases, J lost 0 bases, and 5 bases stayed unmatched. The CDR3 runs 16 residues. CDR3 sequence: CASSLPGQGISYEQYF. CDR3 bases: TGTGCCAGCAGTTTACCGGGACAGGGAATCTCCTACGAGCAGTACTTC.

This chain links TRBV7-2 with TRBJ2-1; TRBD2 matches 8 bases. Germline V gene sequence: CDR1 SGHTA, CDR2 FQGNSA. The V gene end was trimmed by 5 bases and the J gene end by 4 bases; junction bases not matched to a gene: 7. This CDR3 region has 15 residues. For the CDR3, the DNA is TGTGCCAGCAGCCCGTCGGGACTAGTATACAATGAGCAGTTCTTC. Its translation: CASSPSGLVYNEQFF.

The CDR3 spells CASSFSGTFNEQFF. The DNA for the CDR3 is TGTGCCAGCAGCTTTAGCGGGACGTTCAATGAGCAGTTCTTC. The chain recombines TRBV7-6 with TRBJ2-1; TRBD2 matches 8 bases. The CDR3 is 14 amino acids. The germline CDR1 and CDR2 sequences are SGHVS and FNYEAQ. J gave up 6 bases and V 3 bases, and 4 bases lay outside the gene matches.

CDR3 loop: CASIGQGGETQYF. In DNA, the CDR3 is TGTGCCAGCATCGGACAGGGGGGAGAGACCCAGTACTTC. The chain links TRBV2 to TRBJ2-5; 10 nucleotides match TRBD1. In germline, CDR1 is SNHLY, CDR2 FYNNEI. CDR3 length equals 13 residues. V shed 7 bases, J shed 4 bases, and the junction held 3 bases outside the gene matches. The full variable domain, rest sourced from reference TRBV2 and TRBJ2-5, is EPEVTQTPSHQVTQMGQEVILRCVPISNHLYFYWYRQILGQKVEFLVSFYNNEISEKSEIFDDQFSVERPDGSNFTLKIRSTKLEDSAMYFCASIGQGGETQYFGPGTRLLVL.

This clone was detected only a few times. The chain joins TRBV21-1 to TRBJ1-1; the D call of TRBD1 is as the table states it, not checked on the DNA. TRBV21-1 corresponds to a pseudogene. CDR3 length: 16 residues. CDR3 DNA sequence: TGTGCCAGCAGCAAAGGACAGGGGGCGTTGAACACTGAAGCTTTCTTT. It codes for CASSKGQGALNTEAFF.

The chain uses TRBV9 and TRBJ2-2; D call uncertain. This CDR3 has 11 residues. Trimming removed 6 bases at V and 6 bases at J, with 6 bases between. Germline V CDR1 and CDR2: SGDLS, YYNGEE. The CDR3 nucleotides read TGTGCCAGCACTTATGCCGGGGAGCTGTTTTTT. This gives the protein CASTYAGELFF.

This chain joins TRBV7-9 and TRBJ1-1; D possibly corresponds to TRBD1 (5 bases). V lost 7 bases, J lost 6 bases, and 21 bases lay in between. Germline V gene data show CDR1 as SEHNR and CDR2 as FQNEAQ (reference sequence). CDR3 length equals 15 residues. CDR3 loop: CASIQEGREGPEAFF. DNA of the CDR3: TGTGCCAGCATTCAAGAGGGCAGGGAGGGACCTGAAGCTTTCTTT.

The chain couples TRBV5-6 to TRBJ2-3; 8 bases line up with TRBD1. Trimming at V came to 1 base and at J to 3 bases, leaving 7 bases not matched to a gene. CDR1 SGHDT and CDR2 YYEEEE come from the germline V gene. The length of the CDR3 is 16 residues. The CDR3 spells CASSLFSGGTTDTQYF. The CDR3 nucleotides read TGTGCCAGCAGCTTGTTTTCAGGGGGCACAACAGATACGCAGTATTTT.

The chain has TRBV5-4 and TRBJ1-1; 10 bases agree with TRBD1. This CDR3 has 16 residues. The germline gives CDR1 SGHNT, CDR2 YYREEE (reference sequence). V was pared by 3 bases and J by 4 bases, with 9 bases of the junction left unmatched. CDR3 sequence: CASSSRRTGGSTEAFF. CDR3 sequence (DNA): TGTGCCAGCAGCTCACGCCGGACAGGGGGGAGCACTGAAGCTTTCTTT.

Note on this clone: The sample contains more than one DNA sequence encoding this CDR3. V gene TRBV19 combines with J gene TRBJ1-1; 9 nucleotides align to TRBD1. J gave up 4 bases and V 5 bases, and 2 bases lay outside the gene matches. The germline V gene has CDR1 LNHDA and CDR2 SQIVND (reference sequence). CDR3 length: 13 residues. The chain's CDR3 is CASSLTGGTEAFF. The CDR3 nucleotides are TGTGCCAGTAGTTTGACAGGGGGCACTGAAGCTTTCTTT.

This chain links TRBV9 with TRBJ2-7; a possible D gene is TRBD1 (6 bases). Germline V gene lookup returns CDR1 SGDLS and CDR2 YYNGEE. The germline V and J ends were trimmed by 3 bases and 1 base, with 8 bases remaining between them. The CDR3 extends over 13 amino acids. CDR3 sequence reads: CASSGTVSYEQYF. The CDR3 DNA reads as TGTGCCAGCAGCGGGACAGTTTCCTACGAGCAGTACTTC.

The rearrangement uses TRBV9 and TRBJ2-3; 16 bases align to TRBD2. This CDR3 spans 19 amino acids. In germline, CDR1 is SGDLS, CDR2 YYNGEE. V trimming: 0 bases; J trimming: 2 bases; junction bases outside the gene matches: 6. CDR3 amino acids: CASSVEPGLAGGPTDTQYF. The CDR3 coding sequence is TGTGCCAGCAGCGTAGAACCGGGACTAGCGGGAGGGCCCACAGATACGCAGTATTTT. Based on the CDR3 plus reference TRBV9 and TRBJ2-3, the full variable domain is DSGVTQTPKHLITATGQRVTLRCSPRSGDLSVYWYQQSLDQGLQFLIQYYNGEERAKGNILERFSAQQFPDLHSELNLSSLELGDSALYFCASSVEPGLAGGPTDTQYFGPGTRLTVL.

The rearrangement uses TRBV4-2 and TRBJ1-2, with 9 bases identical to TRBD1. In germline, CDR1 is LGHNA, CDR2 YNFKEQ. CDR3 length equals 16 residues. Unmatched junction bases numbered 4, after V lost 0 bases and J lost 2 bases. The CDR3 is CASSQEGGTGNYGYTF. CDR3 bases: TGTGCCAGCAGCCAAGAAGGCGGGACAGGGAACTATGGCTACACCTTC.